This TCR beta chain is from a study of CD8+ T cells in alopecia areata. Study-wide background: Treatment of the treated patients consisted of oral tofacitinib, 5 to 10 mg twice daily. Study-wide findings and caveats: Having just one nonresponder leaves the connection between baseline CD8+ expansion and response unresolved.

RNA extraction was followed by reverse transcription into cDNA, which acted as the sequencing template. The assay was immunoSEQ multiplex PCR, and TCRdb's table has in-frame clones only and misses some. The sample includes 190,000 or so clones, 58% of them seen just once. Regarding this clone: Its target is unknown. The sample contains more than one DNA sequence encoding this CDR3.

CDR1 SNHLY and CDR2 FYNNEI come from the germline V gene. The CDR3 has 12 residues. V was cut by 2 bases and J by 5 bases, with 6 bases left in between. Indicated treatment: oral pan-JAK inhibitor, 5-10 mg twice daily. Here the sequenced sample was CD8+ T cells sorted from blood, taken at week 24, from a patient treated with tofacitinib. The rearrangement uses TRBV2 and TRBJ1-1; weak D call: TRBD1 (5 bases). The receptor's source is a human donor with alopecia areata. The CDR3 sequence: CASSERGTEAFF. As DNA, the CDR3 is TGTGCCAGCAGTGAAAGGGGAACTGAAGCTTTCTTT.